The 20 T cell receptor beta chains reported below all come from one sample, sequenced in a study of blood T cell repertoires in COVID-19. Generated by immunoSEQ multiplex PCR, the TCRdb table keeps only in-frame clones and is missing some. The repertoire holds roughly 200,000 clones, with 80% to 90% as singletons. Sample: PBMCs or T cells enriched from blood (not recorded which). The receptors here all came from a woman aged 40 to 50 with acute COVID-19.

The genes are TRBV21-1 and TRBJ2-7; TRBD1 reflects the table's D call only, with no check against the DNA. TRBV21-1 is a known pseudogene. This CDR3 has 13 amino acids. This chain's CDR3 is CASQVSVLYEQYF. Written as DNA, the CDR3 is TGTGCCAGTCAGGTCTCCGTCCTCTACGAGCAGTACTTC.

V usage is TRBV7-8 and J usage is TRBJ1-2, with a tentative D call TRBD1 (5 bases). The CDR3 contains 14 residues. The V end was cut by 5 bases, the J end by 3 bases, with 13 bases between. Germline lookup yields CDR1 SGHVS and CDR2 FQNEAQ. Here the CDR3 DNA reads TGTGCCAGCAGCCTTAGTTCGGGGGACTATGGCTACACCTTC. Translation: CASSLSSGDYGYTF.

This clone was picked up many times. The V and J genes are TRBV7-2 and TRBJ2-1; 7 nucleotides match TRBD2. Germline lookup yields CDR1 SGHTA and CDR2 FQGNSA. The CDR3 contains 15 residues. The V and J ends lost 1 base and 3 bases, in that order; junction bases with no gene match: 3. DNA of the CDR3: TGTGCCAGCAGCTTAGGTCGGGAGGACTACAATGAGCAGTTCTTC. It codes for CASSLGREDYNEQFF. Full variable domain (remainder filled in from reference TRBV7-2 and TRBJ2-1): GAGVSQSPSNKVTEKGKDVELRCDPISGHTALYWYRQSLGQGLEFLIYFQGNSAPDKSGLPSDRFSAERTGGSVSTLTIQRTQQEDSAVYLCASSLGREDYNEQFFGPGTRLTVL.

The J gene is TRBJ1-1, the V gene TRBV5-1; 7 bases are a match to TRBD1. This CDR3 has 14 residues. The germline gives CDR1 SGHRS, CDR2 YFSETQ. V dropped 6 bases and J dropped 2; count of bases not matched to a gene: 7. This CDR3 is CASTQGTANTEAFF. CDR3 coding DNA: TGCGCCAGCACCCAAGGGACAGCTAACACTGAAGCTTTCTTT.

V usage is TRBV5-4 and J usage is TRBJ2-5; a possible D gene is TRBD1 (6 bases). From germline, CDR1 is SGHNT and CDR2 YYREEE (reference sequence). The CDR3 spans 16 residues. Trimming shortened V by 1 base and J by 0 bases, and 13 bases separated the two germline ends. The CDR3 nucleotides read TGTGCCAGCAGCTTGTTCCTACGGACAGACCAAGAGACCCAGTACTTC. Translation gives CASSLFLRTDQETQYF.

The chain employs TRBV19 and TRBJ1-5, with a possible D match to TRBD1 (5 bases). The V gene's germline CDR1 is LNHDA and CDR2 SQIVND (reference sequence). Trimming removed 5 bases from V and 5 bases from J, with 16 bases in between. This CDR3 has 15 amino acids. CDR3 region: CASSPGILIDQPQHF. The CDR3 coding sequence is TGTGCCAGTAGTCCAGGGATATTAATCGATCAGCCCCAGCATTTT.

The chain uses TRBV27 and TRBJ1-2; possible D gene TRBD1, 5 bases. Germline CDR1 and CDR2: MNHEY and SMNVEV (reference sequence). The CDR3 spans 14 residues. V shed 2 bases and J shed 2 bases, with 9 bases lying between them. The CDR3 DNA is TGTGCCAGCAGTTTACGGGGGAGCAACTATGGCTACACCTTC. Translated: CASSLRGSNYGYTF.

The J gene is TRBJ2-2, the V gene TRBV3-1 (or the pseudogene TRBV3-2); 8 positions agree with TRBD2. Germline lookup yields CDR1 LGHDT and CDR2 YNNKEL (reference sequence). The CDR3 runs to 18 residues. Trimming removed 2 bases from V and 0 bases from J; junction bases left unmatched: 8. Here the CDR3 DNA reads TGTGCCAGCAGCCAAAGGTTCCGGGGGGGGCCGAACACCGGGGAGCTGTTTTTT. Translating gives CASSQRFRGGPNTGELFF.

The genes are TRBV2 and TRBJ2-5, with 8 bases that match TRBD1. The CDR3 is made up of 15 amino acids. Germline trimming cut 6 bases from V and 4 bases from J; bases unmatched to any gene: 10. CDR1 is SNHLY and CDR2 is FYNNEI in the germline V gene. CDR3 sequence: CASRGQGASRETQYF. As DNA, the CDR3 is TGTGCCAGCAGGGGGCAGGGGGCCTCGAGAGAGACCCAGTACTTC.

The chain uses TRBV30 and TRBJ1-4; 8 bases map to TRBD1. CDR1 and CDR2 from the germline V gene are GTSNPN and SVGIG (reference sequence). Unmatched junction bases numbered 4, after V lost 3 bases and J lost 7 bases. The CDR3 has 13 residues. The CDR3 DNA is TGTGCCTGGAGCCAGGGGGCCGGTGAAAAACTGTTTTTT. Protein: CAWSQGAGEKLFF.

The chain couples TRBV4-1 to TRBJ2-3, with TRBD2 as a possible D gene (6 bases). There are 18 residues in the CDR3. V was cut by 2 bases and J by 2 bases, with 20 bases left in between. From germline, CDR1 is MGHRA and CDR2 YSYEKL. The chain's CDR3 is CASSQRIGEDYYTDTQYF. In nucleotides, the CDR3 is TGCGCCAGCAGCCAAAGAATCGGGGAGGACTACTACACAGATACGCAGTATTTT.

The CDR3 coding sequence is TGCGCCAGCAGCCAAGGATTAGTCTCAGATACGCAGTATTTT. Translation: CASSQGLVSDTQYF. The rearrangement joins TRBV4-1 to TRBJ2-3; D remains ambiguous. CDR1 MGHRA and CDR2 YSYEKL come from the germline V gene. The CDR3 loop spans 14 amino acids. The ends were cut back, 1 base at V and 4 bases at J, with 9 bases in the middle.

The chain is built from TRBV30 and TRBJ2-3; TRBD2 is a possible D gene (6 bases). V was pared by 5 bases and J by 1 base, with 10 bases between. Germline assignment: CDR1 GTSNPN and CDR2 SVGIG (reference sequence). The CDR3 is made up of 13 amino acids. Here the CDR3 DNA reads TGTGCCTGGGCGAGGGAGGGCACAGATACGCAGTATTTT. It codes for CAWAREGTDTQYF.

The rearrangement uses TRBV10-2 and TRBJ1-1; no definite D call. Germline V gene data show CDR1 as WSHSY and CDR2 as SAAADI. V was clipped by 3 bases and J by 3 bases, with 8 bases between them. The length of the CDR3 is 13 residues. DNA of the CDR3: TGCGCCAGCAGTGATAGCGGGGACACTGAAGCTTTCTTT. Translated: CASSDSGDTEAFF.

This sequence joins TRBV6-5 and TRBJ2-4, with 8 bases lining up with TRBD2. Germline V gene data show CDR1 as MNHEY and CDR2 as SVGAGI. Trimming removed 4 bases from V and 7 bases from J; junction bases left unmatched: 9. The CDR3 runs 15 residues. The CDR3 sequence: CASSSGVAGRNIQYF. Written as DNA, the CDR3 is TGTGCCAGCAGTTCCGGGGTAGCGGGGAGGAACATTCAGTACTTC.

This rearrangement joins TRBV28 to TRBJ1-3, with 7 nucleotides matching TRBD1. CDR1 and CDR2 (germline): MDHEN, SYDVKM. The CDR3 length is 20 residues. The V gene end was trimmed by 6 bases and the J gene end by 4 bases; junction bases not matched to a gene: 24. The CDR3 coding sequence is TGTGCCAGCAGCCCGGGGGAGAGGACCGTACAGGGGAGGAAAGGAAACACCATATATTTT. Protein sequence: CASSPGERTVQGRKGNTIYF.

The chain employs TRBV25-1 and TRBJ2-1; 9 nucleotides align to TRBD2. The CDR3 is 14 residues long. Germline CDR1 and CDR2: MGHDK and SYGVNS. V lost 4 bases to trimming and J lost 6 bases; unmatched junction nucleotides: 4. CDR3 protein: CASSVAGATNEQFF. The CDR3 bases are TGTGCCAGCAGTGTAGCGGGGGCAACCAATGAGCAGTTCTTC.

CDR3 loop: CASSTGTGAPSYGYTF. The CDR3 DNA follows: TGTGCCAGCAGCACCGGGACAGGCGCGCCTTCCTATGGCTACACCTTC. The chain has TRBV5-4 and TRBJ1-2; 8 positions match TRBD1. Trimming cost V 4 bases and J 4 bases; bases outside gene matches: 12. The CDR3 is made up of 16 amino acids. Germline V CDR1 and CDR2: SGHNT, YYREEE (reference sequence).

The genes are TRBV12-5 and TRBJ2-1; 7 nucleotides align to TRBD2. With 1 base clipped from V and 0 bases from J, the junction kept 27 bases outside the gene matches. Germline assignment: CDR1 LGHNT and CDR2 FRNRAP. The CDR3 spans 24 residues. In DNA, the CDR3 is TGTGCTAGTGGTTTGGCCCCCACCGGACGGGTCGGACTAGTTATGGGCAGCTCCTACAATGAGCAGTTCTTC. Translated: CASGLAPTGRVGLVMGSSYNEQFF.

The chain links TRBV30 to TRBJ1-5; 8 bases are shared with TRBD1. This CDR3 contains 15 residues. The germline CDR1 and CDR2 sequences are GTSNPN and SVGIG (reference sequence). The junction had 12 bases not matched to a gene; V was cut back by 2 bases and J by 9 bases. CDR3 DNA sequence: TGTGCCTGGAGTCCAAACCGACAGGGGTCTTGGCCCCAGCATTTT. Translating gives CAWSPNRQGSWPQHF.